The 22 T cell receptor beta chains reported below all come from one sample, sequenced in a study of T cell repertoires in cytomegalovirus infection. TCRdb reanalysed the reads using MiXCR and keeps one entry per CDR3 protein. The sample comprises hundreds of thousands of distinct CDR3 sequences, under 40% of which are singletons, and approximately 13% rests with the top ten. Sequenced input: PBMCs. These receptors came from a human donor in good health (CMV status not recorded). Some clones in this sample may be carry-over from other donors' samples.

Of note for this clonotype: Given a much more abundant clone one base away, this may be a read error. The conserved final phenylalanine or tryptophan is absent from the CDR3, which likely points to a read error. CDR3 sequence (DNA): TGTGCGAGCCGCGGGCAGGCCGCCTTACATTACAATGAGCAGTTCTTA. This codes for CASRGQAALHYNEQFL. The chain uses TRBV12-3 or TRBV12-4 and TRBJ2-1, with TRBD2 as a possible D gene (5 bases). The CDR3 sequence is 16 residues long.

The V and J genes are TRBV6-2 or TRBV6-3 and TRBJ1-1; D possibly corresponds to TRBD1 (5 bases). The CDR3 covers 17 residues. The germline V gene has CDR1 MNHEY and CDR2 SVGEGT. V dropped 6 bases and J dropped 1 base, with 21 bases sitting between them. CDR3 loop: CASSRRGGETANTEAFF. DNA of the CDR3: TGTGCCAGCAGCCGGAGGGGTGGCGAGACAGCGAACACTGAAGCTTTCTTT.

The V and J genes are TRBV6-1 and TRBJ1-6; 7 positions agree with TRBD1. V was pared by 4 bases and J by 4 bases, with 13 bases of the junction left unmatched. CDR3 size: 18 residues. The germline gives CDR1 MNHNS, CDR2 SASEGT. The CDR3 loop is CASSGPDGQAGYNSPLHF. CDR3 nucleotide sequence: TGTGCCAGCAGTGGACCAGACGGACAGGCAGGTTATAATTCACCCCTCCACTTT.

The J gene is TRBJ1-2, the V gene TRBV29-1; D gene ambiguous. This CDR3 is built from 12 residues. V lost 2 bases and J lost 8, with 12 bases in between. Germline-derived CDR1 and CDR2 are SQVTM and ANQGSEA. The CDR3 nucleotides read TGCAGCGTTGAAAGTGCTGGAGTCGGCTACACCTTC. Translated, it gives CSVESAGVGYTF.

V is TRBV7-2 and J is TRBJ2-5; maybe TRBD2 (6 bases). This CDR3 has 13 amino acids. V lost 9 bases and J lost 13, with 24 bases in between. Germline CDR1 is SGHTA and CDR2 is FQGNSA. The CDR3 loop reads CARSQLAKETRYF. The DNA for the CDR3 is TGTGCCAGAAGCCAACTAGCTAAAGAGACCAGGTACTTC.

This clonotype has a handful of counts. This chain links TRBV5-6 with TRBJ2-7; D ambiguous. Germline lookup yields CDR1 SGHDT and CDR2 YYEEEE. The germline V and J ends were trimmed by 0 bases and 2 bases, with 15 bases remaining between them. The CDR3 runs 16 residues. CDR3 amino acids: CASSLGGGLMAYEQYF. CDR3 nucleotides: TGTGCCAGCAGCTTGGGAGGTGGGTTGATGGCCTACGAGCAGTACTTC.

This clonotype was picked up a small number of times. The V call is TRBV11-2, the J call TRBJ2-1; TRBD2 matches at 12 bases. After removal of 0 bases from V and 4 bases from J, the junction contained 10 bases not matched to a gene. Germline CDR1 reads SGHAT; CDR2 reads FQNNGV. The CDR3 spans 19 residues. The CDR3 sequence is CASSLDQAVGLAGYNEQFF. CDR3 coding DNA: TGTGCCAGCAGCTTAGATCAGGCTGTAGGACTAGCGGGGTACAATGAGCAGTTCTTC.

This clonotype was counted at least ten times. This sequence joins TRBV7-2 and TRBJ2-3; tentatively, D is TRBD1 or TRBD2 (6 bases each). This CDR3 contains 14 residues. Germline V CDR1 and CDR2: SGHTA, FQGNSA. Trimming took off 1 base at V and 5 bases at J, with 10 bases between the two ends. Here the CDR3 DNA reads TGTGCCAGCAGCTTAGGTGGGGGGCGAGATACGCAGTATTTT. Residues: CASSLGGGRDTQYF. Variable domain in full (rest from reference TRBV7-2 and TRBJ2-3): GAGVSQSPSNKVTEKGKDVELRCDPISGHTALYWYRQSLGQGLEFLIYFQGNSAPDKSGLPSDRFSAERTGGSVSTLTIQRTQQEDSAVYLCASSLGGGRDTQYFGPGTRLTVL.

V gene TRBV11-2 combines with J gene TRBJ1-3, with D unresolved. Germline CDR1 is SGHAT and CDR2 is FQNNGV. V was clipped by 7 bases and J by 0 bases, with 13 bases between them. This CDR3 has 15 amino acids. The CDR3 DNA follows: TGTGCCAGCATAAATCCGGGGTCCTCTGGAAACACCATATATTTT. This translates into CASINPGSSGNTIYF.

This clonotype has ten or more counts. The rearrangement joins TRBV28 to TRBJ1-2; perhaps TRBD1 as D (5 bases). Deletions cut 6 bases from V and 1 base from J, with 9 bases between. The CDR3 contains 13 residues. Germline V lookup: CDR1 MDHEN, CDR2 SYDVKM. CDR3 sequence reads: CASRPDSNYGYTF. The CDR3 coding sequence is TGTGCCAGCAGACCAGACAGTAACTATGGCTACACCTTC.

The chain has TRBV7-3 and TRBJ2-3, with unresolved D. Germline V gene lookup returns CDR1 SGHTA and CDR2 FQGTGA. This CDR3 region has 13 residues. Trimming removed 9 bases from V and 6 bases from J, with 16 bases in between. CDR3 amino acids: CARSPITGDTQYF. CDR3 coding DNA: TGTGCCAGAAGTCCCATTACGGGTGATACGCAGTATTTT.

V usage is TRBV11-2 and J usage is TRBJ2-7; possible D gene TRBD2, 7 bases. The ends were cut back, 5 bases at V and 7 bases at J, with 18 bases in the middle. The CDR3 totals 14 residues. Germline CDR1 and CDR2: SGHAT and FQNNGV. CDR3 sequence (DNA): TGTGCCAGCAGCCCCGAGGGGGGGGGCGAGGAGCAGTACTTC. Amino acid sequence: CASSPEGGGEEQYF.

This clonotype came up a few times. V usage is TRBV7-8 and J usage is TRBJ2-7; TRBD2 aligns across 8 bases. After removal of 1 base from V and 5 bases from J, the junction contained 13 bases not matched to a gene. The CDR3 runs 17 residues. In germline, CDR1 is SGHVS, CDR2 FQNEAQ. The CDR3 region is CASSLEGRGAFGDEQYF. In DNA form, the CDR3 reads TGTGCCAGCAGCTTAGAGGGGCGGGGGGCCTTCGGGGACGAGCAGTACTTC.

V is TRBV5-1 and J is TRBJ2-5, with D tentatively TRBD2 (5 bases). CDR1 is SGHRS and CDR2 is YFSETQ in the germline V gene. The CDR3 is made up of 14 amino acids. V shed 4 bases and J shed 6 bases, with 16 bases lying between them. In DNA, the CDR3 is TGCGCCAGCAGCCCACCGACTGAGCGGAAGACCCAGTACTTC. Its translation is CASSPPTERKTQYF.

V is TRBV6-5 and J is TRBJ2-1; unclear D gene. This CDR3 is built from 16 residues. The germline CDR1 and CDR2 sequences are MNHEY and SVGAGI. The germline V and J ends were trimmed by 0 bases and 0 bases, with 9 bases remaining between them. CDR3 nucleotides: TGTGCCAGCAGTTACTCGGAGCAGTCCTCCTACAATGAGCAGTTCTTC. It codes for CASSYSEQSSYNEQFF.

This clonotype was picked up many times. V gene TRBV12-3 or TRBV12-4 combines with J gene TRBJ2-5, with a possible D match to TRBD2 (6 bases). CDR3 length equals 13 residues. Trimming cost V 1 base and J 4 bases, with 7 bases left between them. The DNA for the CDR3 is TGTGCCAGCAGTTTAGTCGGGGGAGAGACCCAGTACTTC. It yields the protein CASSLVGGETQYF.

CDR3 sequence (DNA): TGCAGCGTGCGGACAGGAACTAATGAAAAACTGTTTTTT. This sequence encodes CSVRTGTNEKLFF. J is TRBJ1-4 and V is TRBV29-1; 7 nucleotides line up with TRBD1. This CDR3 spans 13 amino acids. Germline values: CDR1 SQVTM, CDR2 ANQGSEA. J lost 1 base, V lost 6 bases, and 2 bases had no gene match.

This rearrangement joins TRBV6-1 to TRBJ2-1; D perhaps matches TRBD2 (5 bases). The CDR3 covers 15 residues. Trimming left V 2 bases short and J 3 bases short, with 11 bases between. The germline V gene encodes CDR1 MNHNS and CDR2 SASEGT. In DNA, the CDR3 is TGTGCCAGCAGTGAACCCGGGGTAGGCTACAATGAGCAGTTCTTC. Protein: CASSEPGVGYNEQFF.

Concerning this clonotype itself: A read error may be the cause here, since a much bigger clone is one base away. This chain links TRBV7-2 with TRBJ2-3; D is unresolved. Germline loops: CDR1 SGHTA, CDR2 FQGNSA. The CDR3 extends over 12 amino acids. Trimming pared 6 bases from V and 3 bases from J, leaving 7 bases between. The CDR3 DNA sequence: TGTGCCAGCAGATTACGTACAGATACGCAGTATTTT. Translating it yields CASRLRTDTQYF.

The chain is built from TRBV5-1 and TRBJ1-2; possible D gene TRBD1, 6 bases. Trimming shortened V by 0 bases and J by 6 bases, and 18 bases separated the two germline ends. From germline, CDR1 is SGHRS and CDR2 YFSETQ. This CDR3 region has 16 residues. CDR3 DNA: TGCGCCAGCAGCTTGGCAGGTTGGGTACAGGGAAATGGCTACACCTTC. Amino acid sequence: CASSLAGWVQGNGYTF.

A note on this clonotype: One end of the junction does not line up with germline, which may come from a read error. The chain recombines TRBV2 with TRBJ2-3, with 7 positions matching TRBD2. Germline lookup yields CDR1 SNHLY and CDR2 FYNNEI. This CDR3 spans 17 amino acids. CDR3 loop: CASSAEGAGVATDTKYF. The DNA of the CDR3 is TGTGCCAGCAGTGCTGAGGGCGCGGGGGTAGCCACAGATACGAAGTATTTT.

This clonotype was seen ten or more times. The rearrangement joins TRBV5-1 to TRBJ2-5; unclear D gene. The CDR3 length is 13 residues. Germline lookup yields CDR1 SGHRS and CDR2 YFSETQ. V was trimmed by 5 bases and J by 4 bases, leaving 12 bases between them. The CDR3 region is CASSYTGSETQYF. The CDR3 DNA follows: TGCGCCAGCAGTTACACTGGATCAGAGACCCAGTACTTC.